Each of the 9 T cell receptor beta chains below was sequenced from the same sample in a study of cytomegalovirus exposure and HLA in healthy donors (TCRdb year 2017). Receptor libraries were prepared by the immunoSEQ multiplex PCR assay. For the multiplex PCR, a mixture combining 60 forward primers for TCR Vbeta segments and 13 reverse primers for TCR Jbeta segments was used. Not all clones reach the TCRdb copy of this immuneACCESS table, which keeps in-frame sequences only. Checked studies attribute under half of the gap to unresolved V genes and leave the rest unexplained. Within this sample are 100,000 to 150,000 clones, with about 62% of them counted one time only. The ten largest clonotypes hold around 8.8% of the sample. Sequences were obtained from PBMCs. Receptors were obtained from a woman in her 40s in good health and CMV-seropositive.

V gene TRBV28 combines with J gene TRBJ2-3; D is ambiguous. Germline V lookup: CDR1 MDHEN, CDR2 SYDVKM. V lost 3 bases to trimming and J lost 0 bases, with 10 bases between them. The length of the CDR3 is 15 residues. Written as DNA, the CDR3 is TGTGCCAGCAGTTTGGTTGGCAGAAGCACAGATACGCAGTATTTT. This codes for CASSLVGRSTDTQYF.

CDR3: CASSPYREMDEQYF. The CDR3 coding sequence is TGTGCCAGCAGTCCCTACAGGGAGATGGACGAGCAGTACTTC. This chain connects TRBV27 to TRBJ2-7; possibly TRBD1 for D (6 bases). The CDR3 sequence is 14 residues long. Per germline, CDR1 MNHEY and CDR2 SMNVEV (reference sequence). V was clipped by 5 bases and J by 5 bases, with 16 bases between them.

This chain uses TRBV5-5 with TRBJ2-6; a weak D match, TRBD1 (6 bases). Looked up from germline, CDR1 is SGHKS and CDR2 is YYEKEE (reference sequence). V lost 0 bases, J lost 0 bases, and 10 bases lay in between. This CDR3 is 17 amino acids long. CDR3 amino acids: CASSLGTGPSGANVLTF. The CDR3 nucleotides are TGTGCCAGCAGCTTGGGAACAGGGCCCTCTGGGGCCAACGTCCTGACTTTC.

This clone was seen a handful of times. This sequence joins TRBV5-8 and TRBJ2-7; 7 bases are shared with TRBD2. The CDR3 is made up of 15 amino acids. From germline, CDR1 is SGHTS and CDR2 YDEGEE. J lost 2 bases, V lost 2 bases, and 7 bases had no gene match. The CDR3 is CASSLLAGTPYEQYF. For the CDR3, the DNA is TGTGCCAGCAGCTTATTAGCGGGTACGCCCTACGAGCAGTACTTC.

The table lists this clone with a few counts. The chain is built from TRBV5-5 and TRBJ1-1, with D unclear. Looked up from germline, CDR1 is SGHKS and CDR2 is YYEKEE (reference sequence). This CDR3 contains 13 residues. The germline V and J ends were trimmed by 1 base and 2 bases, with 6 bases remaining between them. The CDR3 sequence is CASSLYSNTEAFF. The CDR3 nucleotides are TGTGCCAGCAGCTTGTATAGCAACACTGAAGCTTTCTTT.

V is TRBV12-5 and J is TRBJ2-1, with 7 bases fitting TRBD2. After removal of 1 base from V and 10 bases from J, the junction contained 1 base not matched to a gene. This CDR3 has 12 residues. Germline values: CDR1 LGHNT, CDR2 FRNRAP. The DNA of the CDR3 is TGTGCTAGTGGTTTGGACGGGGGGGAGCAGTTCTTC. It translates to CASGLDGGEQFF.

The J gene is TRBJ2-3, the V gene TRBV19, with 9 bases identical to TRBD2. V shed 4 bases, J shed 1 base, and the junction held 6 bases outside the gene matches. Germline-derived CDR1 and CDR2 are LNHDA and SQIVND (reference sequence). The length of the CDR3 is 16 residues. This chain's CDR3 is CASSTGTSSGTDTQYF. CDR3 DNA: TGTGCCAGTAGTACCGGGACTAGCAGTGGCACAGATACGCAGTATTTT.

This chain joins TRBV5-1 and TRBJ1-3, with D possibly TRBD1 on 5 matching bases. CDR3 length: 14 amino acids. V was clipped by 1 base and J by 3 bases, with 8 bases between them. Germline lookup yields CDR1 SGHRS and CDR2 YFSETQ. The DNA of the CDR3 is TGCGCCAGCAGCTTGAATACAGGTGGAAACACCATATATTTT. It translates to CASSLNTGGNTIYF.

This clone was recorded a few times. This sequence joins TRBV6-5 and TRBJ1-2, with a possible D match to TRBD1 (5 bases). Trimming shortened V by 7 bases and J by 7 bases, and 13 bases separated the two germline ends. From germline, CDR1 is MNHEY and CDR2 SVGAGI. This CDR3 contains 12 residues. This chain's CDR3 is CASINGGGGYTF. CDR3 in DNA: TGTGCCAGCATCAACGGGGGTGGTGGCTACACCTTC.